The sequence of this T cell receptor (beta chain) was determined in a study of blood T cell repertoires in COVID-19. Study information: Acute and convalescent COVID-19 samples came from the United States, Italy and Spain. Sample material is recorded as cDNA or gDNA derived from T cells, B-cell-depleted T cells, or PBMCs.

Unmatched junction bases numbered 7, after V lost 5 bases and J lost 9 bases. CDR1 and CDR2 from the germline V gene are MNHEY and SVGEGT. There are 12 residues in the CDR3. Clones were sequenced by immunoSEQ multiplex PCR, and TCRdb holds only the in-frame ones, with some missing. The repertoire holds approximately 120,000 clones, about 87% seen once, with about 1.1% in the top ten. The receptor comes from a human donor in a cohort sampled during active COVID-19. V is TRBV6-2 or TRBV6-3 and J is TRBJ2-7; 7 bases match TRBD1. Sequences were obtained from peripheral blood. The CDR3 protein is CASSQEGAWQYF. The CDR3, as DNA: TGTGCCAGCAGTCAAGAGGGGGCCTGGCAGTACTTC.